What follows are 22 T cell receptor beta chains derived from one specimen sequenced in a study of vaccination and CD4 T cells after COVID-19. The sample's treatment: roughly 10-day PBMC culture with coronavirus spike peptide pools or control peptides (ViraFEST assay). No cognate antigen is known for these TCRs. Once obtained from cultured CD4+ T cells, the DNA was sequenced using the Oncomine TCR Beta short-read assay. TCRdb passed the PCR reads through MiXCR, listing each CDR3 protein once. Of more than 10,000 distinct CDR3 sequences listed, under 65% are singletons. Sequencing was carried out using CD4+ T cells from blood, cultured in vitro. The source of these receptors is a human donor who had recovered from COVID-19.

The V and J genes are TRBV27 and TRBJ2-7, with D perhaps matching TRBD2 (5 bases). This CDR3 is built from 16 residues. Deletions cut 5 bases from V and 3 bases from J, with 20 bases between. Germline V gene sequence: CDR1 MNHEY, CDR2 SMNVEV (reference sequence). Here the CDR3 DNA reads TGTGCCAGCAGTCCCCAAGATACTAGTTTCAACTACGAGCAGTACTTC. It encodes CASSPQDTSFNYEQYF.

The CDR3 protein is CASSYEWGNEQFF. The CDR3 bases are TGTGCCAGCAGTTACGAATGGGGCAATGAGCAGTTCTTC. This rearrangement joins TRBV6-5 to TRBJ2-1, with unresolved D. The CDR3 loop spans 13 amino acids. Germline CDR1 MNHEY, CDR2 SVGAGI. With 2 bases removed from V and 6 bases from J, the gap between germline ends came to 8 bases.

The CDR3 sequence: CASSKGPAGGCQQYF. Written as DNA, the CDR3 is TGTGCCAGCAGCAAGGGTCCAGCGGGAGGCTGTCAGCAGTACTTC. J is TRBJ2-7 and V is TRBV21-1; the D call in the table, TRBD2, was not verified against the DNA. TRBV21-1 is a pseudogene locus. The CDR3 is 15 amino acids.

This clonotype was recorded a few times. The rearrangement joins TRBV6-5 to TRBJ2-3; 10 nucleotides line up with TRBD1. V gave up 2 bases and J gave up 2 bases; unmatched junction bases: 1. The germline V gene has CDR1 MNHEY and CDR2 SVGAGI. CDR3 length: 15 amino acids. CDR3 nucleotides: TGTGCCAGCAGTTACGGGACAGGGGACACAGATACGCAGTATTTT. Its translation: CASSYGTGDTDTQYF.

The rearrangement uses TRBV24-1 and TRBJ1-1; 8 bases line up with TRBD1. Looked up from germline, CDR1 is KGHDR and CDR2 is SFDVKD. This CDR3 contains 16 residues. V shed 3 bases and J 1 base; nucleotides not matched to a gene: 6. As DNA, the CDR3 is TGTGCCACCAGTGATGGGACCGGGACAGGGAACACTGAAGCTTTCTTT. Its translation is CATSDGTGTGNTEAFF.

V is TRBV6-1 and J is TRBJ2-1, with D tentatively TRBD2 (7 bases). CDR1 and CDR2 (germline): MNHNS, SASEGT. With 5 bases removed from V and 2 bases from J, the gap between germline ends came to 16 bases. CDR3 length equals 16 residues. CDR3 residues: CASSPSLGGAYNEQFF. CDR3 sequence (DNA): TGTGCCAGCAGTCCTTCATTAGGGGGGGCCTACAATGAGCAGTTCTTC.

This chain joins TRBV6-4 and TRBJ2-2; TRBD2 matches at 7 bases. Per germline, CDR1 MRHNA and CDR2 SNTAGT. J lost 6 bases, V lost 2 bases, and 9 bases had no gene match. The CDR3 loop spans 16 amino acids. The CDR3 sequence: CASSDTPSGDPGELFF. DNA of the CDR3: TGTGCCAGCAGTGACACCCCAAGCGGGGACCCCGGGGAGCTGTTTTTT.

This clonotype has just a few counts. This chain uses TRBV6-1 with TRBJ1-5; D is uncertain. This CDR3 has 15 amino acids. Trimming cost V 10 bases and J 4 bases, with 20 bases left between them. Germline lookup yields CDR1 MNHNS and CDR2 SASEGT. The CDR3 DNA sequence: TGTGCCACCGATTATAGCGGCATCCAAAATCAGCCCCAGCATTTT. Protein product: CATDYSGIQNQPQHF.

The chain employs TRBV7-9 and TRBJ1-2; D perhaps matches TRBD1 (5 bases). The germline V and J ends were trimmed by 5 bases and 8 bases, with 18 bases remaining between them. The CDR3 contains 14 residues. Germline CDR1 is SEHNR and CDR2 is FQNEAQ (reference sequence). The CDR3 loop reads CASSPTSPGRGYTF. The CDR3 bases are TGTGCCAGCAGCCCAACGTCCCCAGGGCGGGGCTACACCTTC.

CDR3 in DNA: TGCAGTGCTAGAGATGTTGAACGGAGCATAAATGAGCAGTTCTTC. It yields the protein CSARDVERSINEQFF. This chain joins TRBV20-1 and TRBJ2-1, with unresolved D. CDR1 is DFQATT and CDR2 is SNEGSKA in the germline V gene (reference sequence). Trimming shortened V by 0 bases and J by 7 bases, and 16 bases separated the two germline ends. This CDR3 spans 15 amino acids.

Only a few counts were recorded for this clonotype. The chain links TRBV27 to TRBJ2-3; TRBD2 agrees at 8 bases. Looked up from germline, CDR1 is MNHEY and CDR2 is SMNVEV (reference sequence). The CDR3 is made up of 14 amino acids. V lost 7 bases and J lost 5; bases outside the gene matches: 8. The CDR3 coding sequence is TGTGCCAGCAAACCTAGCGGGTGGCGAGATACGCAGTATTTT. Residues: CASKPSGWRDTQYF.

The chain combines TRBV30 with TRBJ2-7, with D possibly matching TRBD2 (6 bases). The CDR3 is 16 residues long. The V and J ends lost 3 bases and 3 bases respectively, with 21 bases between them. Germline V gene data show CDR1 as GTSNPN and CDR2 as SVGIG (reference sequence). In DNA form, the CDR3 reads TGTGCCTGGAGGGCCCCGCGGGGTTCGATATACTACGAGCAGTACTTC. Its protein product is CAWRAPRGSIYYEQYF.

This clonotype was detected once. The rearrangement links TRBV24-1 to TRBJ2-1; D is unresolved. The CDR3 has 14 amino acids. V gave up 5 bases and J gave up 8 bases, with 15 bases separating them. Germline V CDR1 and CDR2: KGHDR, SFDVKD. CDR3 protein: CATSGVDRSDEQFF. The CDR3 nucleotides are TGTGCCACCAGTGGCGTGGACCGCAGCGATGAGCAGTTCTTC.

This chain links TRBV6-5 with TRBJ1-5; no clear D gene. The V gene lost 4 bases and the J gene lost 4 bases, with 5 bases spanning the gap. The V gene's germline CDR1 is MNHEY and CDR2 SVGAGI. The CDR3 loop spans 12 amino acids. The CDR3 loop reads CASSSPNQPQHF. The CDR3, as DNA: TGTGCCAGCAGTTCACCAAATCAGCCCCAGCATTTT.

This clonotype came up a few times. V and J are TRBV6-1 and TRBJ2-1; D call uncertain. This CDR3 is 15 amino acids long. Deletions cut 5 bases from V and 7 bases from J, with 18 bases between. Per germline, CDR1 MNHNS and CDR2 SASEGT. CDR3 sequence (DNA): TGTGCCAGCAGTCGGATAGGGCTTTCGGAGAATGAGCAGTTCTTC. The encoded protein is CASSRIGLSENEQFF.

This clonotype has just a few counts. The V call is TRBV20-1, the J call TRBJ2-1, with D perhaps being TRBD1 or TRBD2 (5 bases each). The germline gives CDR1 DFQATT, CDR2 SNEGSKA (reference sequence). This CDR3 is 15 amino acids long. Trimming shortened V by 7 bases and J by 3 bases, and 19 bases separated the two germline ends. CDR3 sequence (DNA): TGCAGTGTTACGGACCCAGGGACCAACTACAATGAGCAGTTCTTC. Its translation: CSVTDPGTNYNEQFF.

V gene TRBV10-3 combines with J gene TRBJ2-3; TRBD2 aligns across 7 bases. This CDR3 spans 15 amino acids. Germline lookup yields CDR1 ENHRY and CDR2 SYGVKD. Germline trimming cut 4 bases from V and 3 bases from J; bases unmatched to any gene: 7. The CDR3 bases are TGTGCCATCAGTGGGGTGGGGGGGAGAACAGATACGCAGTATTTT. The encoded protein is CAISGVGGRTDTQYF.

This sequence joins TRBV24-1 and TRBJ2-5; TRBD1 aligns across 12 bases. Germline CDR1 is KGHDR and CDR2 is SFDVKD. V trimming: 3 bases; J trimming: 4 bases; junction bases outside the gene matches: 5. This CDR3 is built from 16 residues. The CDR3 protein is CATSDPGTGGAETQYF. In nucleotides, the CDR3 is TGTGCCACCAGTGATCCCGGGACAGGGGGCGCAGAGACCCAGTACTTC.

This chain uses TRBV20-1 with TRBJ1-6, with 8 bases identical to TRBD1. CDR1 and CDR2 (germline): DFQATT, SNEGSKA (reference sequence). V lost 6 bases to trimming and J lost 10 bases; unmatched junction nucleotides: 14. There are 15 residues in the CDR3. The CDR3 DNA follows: TGCAGTGCCCCCAGGACAGGGCTAGAGTCATCACCCCTCCACTTT. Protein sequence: CSAPRTGLESSPLHF.

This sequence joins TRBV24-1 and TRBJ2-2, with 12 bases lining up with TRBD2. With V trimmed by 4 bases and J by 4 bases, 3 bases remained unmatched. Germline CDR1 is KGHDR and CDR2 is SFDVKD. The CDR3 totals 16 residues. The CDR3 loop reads CATSDRTSGITGELFF. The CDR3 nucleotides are TGTGCCACCAGTGACCGGACTAGCGGGATCACCGGGGAGCTGTTTTTT.

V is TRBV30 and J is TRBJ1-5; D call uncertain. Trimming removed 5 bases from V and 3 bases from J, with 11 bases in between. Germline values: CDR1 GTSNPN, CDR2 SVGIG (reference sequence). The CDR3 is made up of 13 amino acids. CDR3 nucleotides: TGTGCCTGGGCAGCAGGAACCAATCAGCCCCAGCATTTT. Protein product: CAWAAGTNQPQHF.

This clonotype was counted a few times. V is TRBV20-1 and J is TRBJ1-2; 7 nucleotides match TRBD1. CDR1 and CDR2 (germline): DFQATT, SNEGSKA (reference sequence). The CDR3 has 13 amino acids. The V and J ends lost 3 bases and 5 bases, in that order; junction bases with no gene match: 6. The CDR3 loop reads CSASRDRVYGYTF. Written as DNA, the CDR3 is TGCAGTGCTAGCCGAGACAGGGTTTATGGCTACACCTTC.